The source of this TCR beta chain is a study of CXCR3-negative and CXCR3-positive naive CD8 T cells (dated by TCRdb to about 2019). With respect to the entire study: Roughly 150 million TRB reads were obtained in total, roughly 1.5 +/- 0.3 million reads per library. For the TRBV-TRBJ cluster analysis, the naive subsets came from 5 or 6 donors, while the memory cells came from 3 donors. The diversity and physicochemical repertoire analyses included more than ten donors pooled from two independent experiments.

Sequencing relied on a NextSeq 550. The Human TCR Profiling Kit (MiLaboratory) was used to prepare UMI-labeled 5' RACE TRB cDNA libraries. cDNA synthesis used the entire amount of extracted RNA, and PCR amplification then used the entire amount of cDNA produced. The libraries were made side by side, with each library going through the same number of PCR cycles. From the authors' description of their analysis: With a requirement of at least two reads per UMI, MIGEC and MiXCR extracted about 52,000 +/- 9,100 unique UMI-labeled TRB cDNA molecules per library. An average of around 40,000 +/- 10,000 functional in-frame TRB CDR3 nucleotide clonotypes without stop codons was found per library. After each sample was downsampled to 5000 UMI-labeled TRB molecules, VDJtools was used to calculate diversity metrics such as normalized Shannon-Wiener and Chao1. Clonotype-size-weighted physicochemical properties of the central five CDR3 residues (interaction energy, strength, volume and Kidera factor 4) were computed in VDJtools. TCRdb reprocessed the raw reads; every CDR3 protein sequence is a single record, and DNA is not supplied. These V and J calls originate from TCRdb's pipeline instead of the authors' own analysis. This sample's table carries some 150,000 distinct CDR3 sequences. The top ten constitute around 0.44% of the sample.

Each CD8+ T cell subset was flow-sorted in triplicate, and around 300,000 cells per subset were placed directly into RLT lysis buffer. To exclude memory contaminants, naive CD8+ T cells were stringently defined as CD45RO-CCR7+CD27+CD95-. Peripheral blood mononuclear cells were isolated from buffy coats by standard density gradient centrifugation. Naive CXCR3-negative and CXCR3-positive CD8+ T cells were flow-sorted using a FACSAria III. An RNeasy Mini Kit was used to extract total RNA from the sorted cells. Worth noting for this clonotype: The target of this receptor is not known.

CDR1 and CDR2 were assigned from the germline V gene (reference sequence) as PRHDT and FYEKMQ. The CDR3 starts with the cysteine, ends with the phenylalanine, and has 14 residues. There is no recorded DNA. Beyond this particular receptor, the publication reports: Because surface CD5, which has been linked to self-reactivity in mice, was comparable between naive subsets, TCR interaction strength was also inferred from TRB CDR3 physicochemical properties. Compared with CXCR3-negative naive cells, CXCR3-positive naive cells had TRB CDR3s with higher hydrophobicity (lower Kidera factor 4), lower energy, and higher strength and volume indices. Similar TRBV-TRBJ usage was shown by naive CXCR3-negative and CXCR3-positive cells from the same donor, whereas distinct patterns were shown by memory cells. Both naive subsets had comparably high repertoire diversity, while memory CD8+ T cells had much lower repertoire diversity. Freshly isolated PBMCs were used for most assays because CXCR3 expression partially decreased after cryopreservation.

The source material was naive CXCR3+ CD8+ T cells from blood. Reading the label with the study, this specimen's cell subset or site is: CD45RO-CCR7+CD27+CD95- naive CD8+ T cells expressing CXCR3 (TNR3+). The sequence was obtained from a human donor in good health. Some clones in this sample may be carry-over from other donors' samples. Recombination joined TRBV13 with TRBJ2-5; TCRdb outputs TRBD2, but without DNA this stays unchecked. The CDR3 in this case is CASSLLAGIETQYF.